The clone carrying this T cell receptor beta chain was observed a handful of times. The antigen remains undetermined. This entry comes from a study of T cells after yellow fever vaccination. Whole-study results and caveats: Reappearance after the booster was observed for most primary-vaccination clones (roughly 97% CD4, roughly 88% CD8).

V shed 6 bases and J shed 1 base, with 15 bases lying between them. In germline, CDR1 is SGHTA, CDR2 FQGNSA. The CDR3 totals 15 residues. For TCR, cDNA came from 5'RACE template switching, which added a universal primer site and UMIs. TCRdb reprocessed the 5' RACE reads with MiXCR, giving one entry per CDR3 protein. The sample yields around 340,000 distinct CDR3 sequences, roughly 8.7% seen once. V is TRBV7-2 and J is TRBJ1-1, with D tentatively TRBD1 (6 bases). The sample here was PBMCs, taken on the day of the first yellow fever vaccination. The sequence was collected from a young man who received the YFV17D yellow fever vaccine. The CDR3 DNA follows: TGTGCCAGCAGTACGAGGACAGCAAGGAACACTGAAGCTTTCTTT. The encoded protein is CASSTRTARNTEAFF.